This entry lists 25 T cell receptor beta chains sequenced from one sample in a study of cytomegalovirus exposure and HLA in healthy donors. The PCR contained 60 Vbeta and 13 Jbeta primers. Method: immunoSEQ multiplex PCR; TCRdb's copy keeps in-frame clones and lacks some. In the table there are a few hundred thousand clones, over 85% of which are singletons. Input material: PBMCs. These receptors were collected from a woman under 30 in good health and CMV-seronegative.

As regards this clone: One junction end disagrees with the germline gene, perhaps due to a read error. This chain connects TRBV7-9 to TRBJ1-5; D is uncertain. The CDR3 extends over 12 amino acids. Germline V gives CDR1 SEHNR, CDR2 FQNEAQ (reference sequence). Here the CDR3 DNA reads TGTTCCAGCAGCTCTGGGCCTCAGCCCCAGCATTTT. Its translation: CSSSSGPQPQHF.

The chain carries TRBV2 and TRBJ2-5; perhaps TRBD2 as D (6 bases). Germline-derived CDR1 and CDR2 are SNHLY and FYNNEI. The CDR3 consists of 13 residues. With 8 bases removed from V and 1 base from J, the gap between germline ends came to 11 bases. Here the CDR3 DNA reads TGTGCCAGCCGTCGCGGGGCCCAAGAGACCCAGTACTTC. Translating it yields CASRRGAQETQYF. The full variable domain, completed using reference TRBV2 and TRBJ2-5, is EPEVTQTPSHQVTQMGQEVILRCVPISNHLYFYWYRQILGQKVEFLVSFYNNEISEKSEIFDDQFSVERPDGSNFTLKIRSTKLEDSAMYFCASRRGAQETQYFGPGTRLLVL.

This clone was seen more than once but under ten times. The rearrangement links TRBV6-6 to TRBJ2-3; no firm D call. V dropped 5 bases and J dropped 6 bases, with 6 bases sitting between them. Germline V gives CDR1 MNHNY, CDR2 SVGAGI (reference sequence). The CDR3 length is 11 residues. CDR3 coding DNA: TGTGCCAGCAGTCCCTCCGATACGCAGTATTTT. Its translation is CASSPSDTQYF.

This clone was observed once. V and J are TRBV2 and TRBJ2-4; the match to TRBD1 covers 8 bases. The CDR3 has 13 amino acids. V trimming: 6 bases; J trimming: 4 bases; junction bases outside the gene matches: 2. Germline V CDR1 and CDR2: SNHLY, FYNNEI. The CDR3 loop is CASRWTGKNIQYF. The CDR3 DNA reads as TGTGCCAGCAGATGGACAGGGAAAAACATTCAGTACTTC. The full variable domain, rest sourced from reference TRBV2 and TRBJ2-4, is EPEVTQTPSHQVTQMGQEVILRCVPISNHLYFYWYRQILGQKVEFLVSFYNNEISEKSEIFDDQFSVERPDGSNFTLKIRSTKLEDSAMYFCASRWTGKNIQYFGAGTRLSVL.

This clone has only one observation. DNA of the CDR3: TGTGCCAGCAGTGGGCAGCGGGGGGTCCACCGCTCCTACGAGCAGTACTTC. As protein: CASSGQRGVHRSYEQYF. The chain has TRBV27 and TRBJ2-7; 9 bases match TRBD2. Germline trimming cut 5 bases from V and 0 bases from J; bases unmatched to any gene: 11. This CDR3 contains 17 residues. In germline, CDR1 is MNHEY, CDR2 SMNVEV (reference sequence).

The chain carries TRBV7-9 and TRBJ1-5, with TRBD1 identical over 9 bases. Trimming took 1 base from V and 4 from J; bases not matched to a gene: 5. This CDR3 contains 16 residues. Germline loops: CDR1 SEHNR, CDR2 FQNEAQ (reference sequence). The CDR3 DNA reads TGTGCCAGCAGCTTAGGACAGGGGGGTTGGAATCAGCCCCAGCATTTT. It encodes CASSLGQGGWNQPQHF. The variable domain in full, with the rest retrieved from reference TRBV7-9 and TRBJ1-5, is DTGVSQNPRHKITKRGQNVTFRCDPISEHNRLYWYRQTLGQGPEFLTYFQNEAQLEKSRLLSDRFSAERPKGSFSTLEIQRTEQGDSAMYLCASSLGQGGWNQPQHFGDGTRLSIL.

This clone appeared once. This chain joins TRBV5-6 and TRBJ2-3; D possibly corresponds to TRBD2 (5 bases). Germline assignment: CDR1 SGHDT and CDR2 YYEEEE. Trimming took off 1 base at V and 6 bases at J, with 15 bases between the two ends. This CDR3 spans 15 amino acids. This chain's CDR3 is CASSLLGGAEDTQYF. The CDR3 coding sequence is TGTGCCAGCAGCTTGCTAGGAGGAGCTGAGGATACGCAGTATTTT.

V usage is TRBV5-6 and J usage is TRBJ2-7, with D perhaps TRBD2 (6 bases). The V gene's germline CDR1 is SGHDT and CDR2 YYEEEE. V lost 4 bases, J lost 0 bases, and 11 bases lay in between. This CDR3 region has 14 residues. The CDR3 nucleotides read TGTGCCAGCAGCGCGGGACCAGCCTCCTACGAGCAGTACTTC. It translates to CASSAGPASYEQYF. The variable domain in full, with the rest retrieved from reference TRBV5-6 and TRBJ2-7, is DAGVTQSPTHLIKTRGQQVTLRCSPKSGHDTVSWYQQALGQGPQFIFQYYEEEERQRGNFPDRFSGHQFPNYSSELNVNALLLGDSALYLCASSAGPASYEQYFGPGTRLTVT.

This sequence joins TRBV19 and TRBJ2-5; 9 bases are shared with TRBD1. With 5 bases clipped from V and 5 bases from J, the junction kept 9 bases outside the gene matches. The germline V gene encodes CDR1 LNHDA and CDR2 SQIVND (reference sequence). There are 15 residues in the CDR3. The CDR3 bases are TGTGCCAGTAGTTCCAGGACAGGGGTGAGGGAGACCCAGTACTTC. It specifies CASSSRTGVRETQYF.

As for this clone: Other nucleotide sequences from this sample produce the same CDR3. The chain joins TRBV5-1 to TRBJ2-5; 7 positions agree with TRBD1. With 4 bases clipped from V and 2 bases from J, the junction kept 2 bases outside the gene matches. This CDR3 has 13 residues. Germline V gene lookup returns CDR1 SGHRS and CDR2 YFSETQ. This chain's CDR3 is CASSLGQQETQYF. CDR3 nucleotides: TGCGCCAGCAGCCTGGGACAGCAAGAGACCCAGTACTTC.

The chain employs TRBV9 and TRBJ2-3; 8 bases agree with TRBD2. The V gene's germline CDR1 is SGDLS and CDR2 YYNGEE. The CDR3 runs to 16 residues. Trimming took 7 bases from V and 3 from J; bases not matched to a gene: 13. This CDR3 reads CASGDNRRGDTDTQYF. The CDR3 region has the DNA TGTGCCAGCGGGGACAACAGGCGGGGGGATACAGATACGCAGTATTTT.

The chain recombines TRBV15 with TRBJ1-2, with TRBD1 as a possible D gene (5 bases). CDR1 is LNHNV and CDR2 is YYDKDF in the germline V gene (reference sequence). The length of the CDR3 is 15 residues. V was clipped by 3 bases and J by 1 base, with 12 bases between them. The CDR3 nucleotides are TGTGCCACCAGCAGGCGAGCGACAGATAACTATGGCTACACCTTC. Amino acids: CATSRRATDNYGYTF.

The chain uses TRBV13 and TRBJ2-3; TRBD2 agrees at 7 bases. Germline V gene sequence: CDR1 PRHDT, CDR2 FYEKMQ (reference sequence). With 1 base clipped from V and 2 bases from J, the junction kept 6 bases outside the gene matches. The CDR3 totals 16 residues. CDR3 protein: CASSLVLSGDTDTQYF. CDR3 in DNA: TGTGCCAGCAGCTTAGTATTGAGCGGGGACACAGATACGCAGTATTTT.

V usage is TRBV7-8 and J usage is TRBJ1-2, with 9 nucleotides matching TRBD1. V lost 6 bases, J lost 1 base, and 6 bases stayed unmatched. Germline lookup yields CDR1 SGHVS and CDR2 FQNEAQ. The length of the CDR3 is 15 residues. The CDR3 nucleotides read TGTGCCAGCAGTCCTACAGGGGGCCATAACTATGGCTACACCTTC. Protein sequence: CASSPTGGHNYGYTF.

The chain couples TRBV7-2 to TRBJ2-7; D is possibly TRBD2 (5 bases). Looked up from germline, CDR1 is SGHTA and CDR2 is FQGNSA. V lost 1 base and J lost 5, with 15 bases in between. The CDR3 covers 15 residues. The CDR3 loop is CASSLVRGPQDEQYF. CDR3 nucleotides: TGTGCCAGCAGCTTAGTTCGAGGGCCGCAGGACGAGCAGTACTTC.

This clone was observed once. The J gene is TRBJ2-1, the V gene TRBV18, with TRBD1 as a possible D gene (6 bases). In germline, CDR1 is KGHSH, CDR2 LQKENI. V was shortened by 4 bases and J by 8 bases, with 21 bases between the two germline ends. The CDR3 runs to 16 residues. CDR3 in amino acids: CASSHLDSPRVDEQFF. The CDR3 nucleotides read TGTGCCAGCTCACACCTGGACAGTCCCAGGGTCGATGAGCAGTTCTTC.

This rearrangement joins TRBV7-2 to TRBJ2-1; 7 bases are a match to TRBD2. J was trimmed by 8 bases and V by 2 bases; bases with no gene match: 6. The CDR3 covers 14 residues. CDR1 and CDR2 (germline): SGHTA, FQGNSA. The chain's CDR3 is CASSLTGLVHEQFF. CDR3 DNA sequence: TGTGCCAGCAGCTTAACAGGACTAGTCCATGAGCAGTTCTTC.

J is TRBJ2-5 and V is TRBV5-4, with D unclear. The J call may be incorrect, as the DNA end agrees better with TRBJ2-7. This CDR3 comprises 13 residues. CDR1 and CDR2 from the germline V gene are SGHNT and YYREEE (reference sequence). CDR3 bases: TGTGCCAGCAGTCACGGGTCAACCTACGAGCAGTACTTC. Protein sequence: CASSHGSTYEQYF.

The chain uses TRBV19 and TRBJ1-6; 7 nucleotides match TRBD1. Germline CDR1 LNHDA, CDR2 SQIVND (reference sequence). The CDR3 length is 16 residues. Trimming took 6 bases from V and 0 from J; bases not matched to a gene: 5. CDR3 DNA sequence: TGTGCCAGTAGAGGGGGACAGAGCTCCTATAATTCACCCCTCCACTTT. Encoded protein: CASRGGQSSYNSPLHF.

The chain joins TRBV6-5 to TRBJ2-3; TRBD1 is a possible D gene (6 bases). This CDR3 contains 14 residues. Germline V gene data show CDR1 as MNHEY and CDR2 as SVGAGI. Trimming removed 3 bases from V and 2 bases from J, with 9 bases in between. The CDR3 DNA reads as TGTGCCAGCAGTTATACAGGGTCCACAGATACGCAGTATTTT. Its translation is CASSYTGSTDTQYF.

CDR3 bases: TGTGCCAGCAGCTTGGATAGACAGGGCTATAATTCACCCCTCCACTTT. It yields the protein CASSLDRQGYNSPLHF. The V call is TRBV5-6, the J call TRBJ1-6; 7 positions agree with TRBD1. The CDR3 runs to 16 residues. Germline CDR1 is SGHDT and CDR2 is YYEEEE. V was pared by 0 bases and J by 3 bases, with 3 bases of the junction left unmatched.

This chain uses TRBV11-2 with TRBJ2-7; a weak D match, TRBD1 (5 bases). V shed 4 bases and J shed 7 bases, with 8 bases lying between them. The CDR3 consists of 11 residues. Germline CDR1 reads SGHAT; CDR2 reads FQNNGV. Here the CDR3 reads CASSSWTEQYF. The CDR3 DNA reads as TGTGCCAGCAGCTCCTGGACAGAGCAGTACTTC.

The chain has TRBV11-3 and TRBJ2-7; 9 nucleotides match TRBD2. The CDR3 consists of 14 residues. The V gene's germline CDR1 is SGHNT and CDR2 YENEEA. The V segment lost 5 bases and the J segment 6 bases; nucleotides outside the gene matches: 8. The CDR3 region is CASSATGTSFEQYF. The CDR3 coding sequence is TGTGCCAGCAGCGCCACCGGGACTAGCTTCGAGCAGTACTTC.

The genes are TRBV7-2 and TRBJ2-1; 8 bases are a match to TRBD2. Per the germline V gene, CDR1 is SGHTA and CDR2 is FQGNSA. This CDR3 region has 15 residues. V was pared by 8 bases and J by 3 bases, with 9 bases of the junction left unmatched. CDR3 bases: TGTGCCAGCGGGGAGGGCGGGGGGTACTACAATGAGCAGTTCTTC. Translating gives CASGEGGGYYNEQFF. The full variable domain, completed using reference TRBV7-2 and TRBJ2-1, is GAGVSQSPSNKVTEKGKDVELRCDPISGHTALYWYRQSLGQGLEFLIYFQGNSAPDKSGLPSDRFSAERTGGSVSTLTIQRTQQEDSAVYLCASGEGGGYYNEQFFGPGTRLTVL.

The V gene is TRBV11-2, the J gene TRBJ1-1, with D unclear. V lost 2 bases to trimming and J lost 4 bases, with 8 bases between them. The germline V gene has CDR1 SGHAT and CDR2 FQNNGV. This CDR3 is 13 amino acids long. CDR3 protein: CASSLRGLTEAFF. The CDR3 nucleotides read TGTGCCAGCAGCTTAAGAGGTCTCACTGAAGCTTTCTTT. Using reference TRBV11-2 and TRBJ1-1 for the parts outside the CDR3, the full variable domain is EAGVAQSPRYKIIEKRQSVAFWCNPISGHATLYWYQQILGQGPKLLIQFQNNGVVDDSQLPKDRFSAERLKGVDSTLKIQPAKLEDSAVYLCASSLRGLTEAFFGQGTRLTVV.